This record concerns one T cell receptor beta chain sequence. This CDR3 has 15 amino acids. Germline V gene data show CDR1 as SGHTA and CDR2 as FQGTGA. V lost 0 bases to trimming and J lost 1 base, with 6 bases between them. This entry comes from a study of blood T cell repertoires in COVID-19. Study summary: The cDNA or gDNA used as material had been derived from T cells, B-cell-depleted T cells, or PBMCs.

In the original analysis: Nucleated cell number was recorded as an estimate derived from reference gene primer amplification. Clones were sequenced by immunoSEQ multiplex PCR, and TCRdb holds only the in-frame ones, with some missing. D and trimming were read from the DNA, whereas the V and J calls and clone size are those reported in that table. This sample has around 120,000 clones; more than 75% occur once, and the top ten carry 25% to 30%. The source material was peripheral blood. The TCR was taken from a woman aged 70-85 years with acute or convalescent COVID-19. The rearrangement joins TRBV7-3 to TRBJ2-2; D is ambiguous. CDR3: CASSLTGMNTGELFF. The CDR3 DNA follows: TGTGCCAGCAGCTTAACCGGTATGAACACCGGGGAGCTGTTTTTT.